This entry lists 2 T cell receptor beta chains sequenced from one sample in a study of shared clonotypes between healthy human individuals. Sequencing was performed with immunoSEQ multiplex PCR; in TCRdb, only in-frame clones are kept and a portion is missing. The sample has approximately 500,000 clones; 90% to 97% are singletons. Sequencing was carried out using naive CD4+ T cells sorted from blood. Subset defined: CD45RA+ positively selected. Source of these receptors: a woman in her twenties or thirties in good health.

The V call is TRBV28, the J call TRBJ1-1, with D hard to call. V dropped 7 bases and J dropped 6 bases, with 24 bases sitting between them. The CDR3 length is 16 residues. CDR1 is MDHEN and CDR2 is SYDVKM in the germline V gene. DNA of the CDR3: TGTGCCAGCACCCAATCCGCTCTTGCCCAGAGCGCTGAAGCTTTCTTT. Translation: CASTQSALAQSAEAFF. The variable domain in full, with the rest retrieved from reference TRBV28 and TRBJ1-1, is DVKVTQSSRYLVKRTGEKVFLECVQDMDHENMFWYRQDPGLGLRLIYFSYDVKMKEKGDIPEGYSVSREKKERFSLILESASTNQTSMYLCASTQSALAQSAEAFFGQGTRLTVV.

Worth noting for this clone: The same CDR3 can be traced to other DNA sequences in this sample. The V gene is TRBV5-1, the J gene TRBJ1-3, with a possible D match to TRBD1 (5 bases). The ends were cut back, 4 bases at V and 0 bases at J, with 8 bases in the middle. The CDR3 is made up of 14 amino acids. The germline V gene encodes CDR1 SGHRS and CDR2 YFSETQ. CDR3 amino acids: CASSPDSSGNTIYF. The DNA of the CDR3 is TGCGCCAGCAGCCCCGACAGCTCTGGAAACACCATATATTTT. Full variable domain (remainder filled in from reference TRBV5-1 and TRBJ1-3): KAGVTQTPRYLIKTRGQQVTLSCSPISGHRSVSWYQQTPGQGLQFLFEYFSETQRNKGNFPGRFSGRQFSNSRSEMNVSTLELGDSALYLCASSPDSSGNTIYFGEGSWLTVV.